This TCR beta chain was recorded in a study of blood T cell repertoires in COVID-19. The CDR3 contains 17 residues. The V gene end was trimmed by 1 base and the J gene end by 7 bases; junction bases not matched to a gene: 7. Per the germline V gene, CDR1 is SGHRS and CDR2 is YFSETQ. Sequencing was performed with immunoSEQ multiplex PCR; in TCRdb, only in-frame clones are kept and a portion is missing. The sample lists some 96,000 clones, 85% seen once, with 10% to 15% in the top ten. The source of this sequence is a man aged 45-60 years with active or convalescent COVID-19. The V call is TRBV5-1, the J call TRBJ1-6; TRBD1 matches 11 bases. Sequencing was carried out using peripheral blood. CDR3 region: CASSLIGQGARNSPLHF. For the CDR3, the DNA is TGCGCCAGCAGCTTGATCGGACAGGGGGCTAGGAATTCACCCCTCCACTTT.